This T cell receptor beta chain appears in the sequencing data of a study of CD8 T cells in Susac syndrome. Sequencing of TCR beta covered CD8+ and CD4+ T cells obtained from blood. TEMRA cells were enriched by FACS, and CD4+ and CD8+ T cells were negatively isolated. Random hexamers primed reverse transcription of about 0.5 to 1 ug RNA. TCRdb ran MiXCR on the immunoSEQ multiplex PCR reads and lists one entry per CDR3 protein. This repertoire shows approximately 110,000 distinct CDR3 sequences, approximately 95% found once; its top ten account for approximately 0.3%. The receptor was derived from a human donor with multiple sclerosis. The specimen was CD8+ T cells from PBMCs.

CDR3: CASSPKDSTFGTEAFF. The CDR3 region has the DNA TGTGCCAGCAGCCCAAAGGACAGCACTTTTGGGACTGAAGCTTTCTTT. The genes are TRBV13 and TRBJ1-1; the D gene is possibly TRBD1 (6 bases). The CDR3 runs 16 residues. The V gene lost 5 bases and the J gene lost 5 bases, with 21 bases spanning the gap. In germline, CDR1 is PRHDT, CDR2 FYEKMQ (reference sequence). Based on the CDR3 plus reference TRBV13 and TRBJ1-1, the full variable domain is AAGVIQSPRHLIKEKRETATLKCYPIPRHDTVYWYQQGPGQDPQFLISFYEKMQSDKGSIPDRFSAQQFSDYHSELNMSSLELGDSALYFCASSPKDSTFGTEAFFGQGTRLTVV.